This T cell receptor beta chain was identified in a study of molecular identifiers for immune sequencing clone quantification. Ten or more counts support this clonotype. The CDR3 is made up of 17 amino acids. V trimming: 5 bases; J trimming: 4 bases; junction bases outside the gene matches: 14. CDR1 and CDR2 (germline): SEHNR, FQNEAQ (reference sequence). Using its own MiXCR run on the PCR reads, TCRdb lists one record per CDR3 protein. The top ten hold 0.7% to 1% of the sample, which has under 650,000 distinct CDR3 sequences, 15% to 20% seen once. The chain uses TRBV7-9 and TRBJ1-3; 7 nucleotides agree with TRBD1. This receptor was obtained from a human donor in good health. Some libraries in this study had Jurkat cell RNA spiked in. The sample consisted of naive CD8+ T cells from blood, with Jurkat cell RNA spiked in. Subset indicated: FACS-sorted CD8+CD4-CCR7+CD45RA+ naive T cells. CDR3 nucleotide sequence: TGTGCCAGCAGCACGTTGAGGAGGGGGCAGTTCGGAAACACCATATATTTT. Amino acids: CASSTLRRGQFGNTIYF.